These 12 T cell receptor beta chains share one sample of origin, sequenced in a study of CD8+ T cells in alopecia areata. Reverse transcribed after extraction, RNA yielded cDNA as the sequencing template. This table comes from immunoSEQ multiplex PCR, and its TCRdb copy is limited to in-frame clones, with some not included. The data contain more than 100,000 clones, 45% to 60% of them seen just once; the ten biggest clones take up 8% to 10%. Sequencing input: CD4+ T cells sorted from blood. All receptors come from a human donor in good health.

V and J are TRBV4-1 and TRBJ2-1, with TRBD1 matching over 9 bases. The CDR3 sequence is 17 residues long. Trimming removed 1 base from V and 8 bases from J; junction bases left unmatched: 12. Germline V gives CDR1 MGHRA, CDR2 YSYEKL. CDR3 in DNA: TGCGCCAGCAGCCAAGTAGGGACAGGGAGGCCCACCCATGAGCAGTTCTTC. It encodes CASSQVGTGRPTHEQFF.

This sequence joins TRBV19 and TRBJ1-2, with no clear D. Germline V gene sequence: CDR1 LNHDA, CDR2 SQIVND (reference sequence). Deletions cut 3 bases from V and 6 bases from J, with 11 bases between. The CDR3 sequence is 13 residues long. The CDR3 nucleotides read TGTGCCAGTAGTATGATAACAGAGAATGGCTACACCTTC. As protein: CASSMITENGYTF.

V is TRBV7-2 and J is TRBJ2-1; no clear D. Trimming removed 4 bases at V and 4 bases at J, with 5 bases between. This CDR3 has 12 residues. Germline lookup yields CDR1 SGHTA and CDR2 FQGNSA. CDR3 sequence (DNA): TGTGCCAGCAGCTCGGAATACAATGAGCAGTTCTTC. This translates into CASSSEYNEQFF.

The chain carries TRBV7-9 and TRBJ2-3; D tentatively reads TRBD1 or TRBD2 (6 bases each). This CDR3 spans 19 amino acids. V was clipped by 1 base and J by 2 bases, with 22 bases between them. Germline V gene sequence: CDR1 SEHNR, CDR2 FQNEAQ (reference sequence). The CDR3 loop reads CASSLERSSGGMSTDTQYF. The CDR3 DNA reads TGTGCCAGCAGCTTAGAAAGGTCGTCCGGGGGCATGTCCACAGATACGCAGTATTTT.

The chain joins TRBV4-2 to TRBJ1-4; unclear D gene. The CDR3 sequence is 15 residues long. Trimming pared 0 bases from V and 7 bases from J, leaving 12 bases between. Germline V CDR1 and CDR2: LGHNA, YNFKEQ. CDR3 sequence reads: CASSQEGGLSEKLFF. CDR3 DNA: TGTGCCAGCAGCCAAGAAGGAGGGCTCAGTGAAAAACTGTTTTTT.

V gene TRBV7-2 combines with J gene TRBJ2-1; 15 bases line up with TRBD2. Germline V gene data show CDR1 as SGHTA and CDR2 as FQGNSA. J gave up 3 bases and V 7 bases, and 13 bases lay outside the gene matches. The CDR3 loop spans 19 amino acids. As DNA, the CDR3 is TGTGCCAGCATCTCCAAGGGACTAGCGGGGGGCTTAAACTACAATGAGCAGTTCTTC. This codes for CASISKGLAGGLNYNEQFF.

The V call is TRBV6-6, the J call TRBJ2-1; the D gene is possibly TRBD1 (6 bases). Germline V gene data show CDR1 as MNHNY and CDR2 as SVGAGI (reference sequence). Trimming pared 7 bases from V and 6 bases from J, leaving 19 bases between. The CDR3 spans 15 residues. The CDR3 protein is CASTTPATGLNEQFF. The CDR3 DNA follows: TGTGCCAGCACCACACCCGCGACAGGACTCAATGAGCAGTTCTTC.

This clone was recorded many times. This sample includes further DNA sequences coding for the same CDR3. The chain uses TRBV7-2 and TRBJ2-6; no clear D gene. V shed 3 bases and J shed 3 bases, with 3 bases lying between them. The length of the CDR3 is 13 residues. Germline assignment: CDR1 SGHTA and CDR2 FQGNSA. CDR3: CASSFFGANVLTF. The CDR3 bases are TGTGCCAGCAGCTTTTTTGGGGCCAACGTCCTGACTTTC.

This sequence joins TRBV7-3 and TRBJ2-3; D unresolved. V lost 1 base and J 5 bases, leaving 13 bases between the germline ends. Germline CDR1 SGHTA, CDR2 FQGTGA. The CDR3 extends over 15 amino acids. CDR3 nucleotides: TGTGCCAGCAGCTTAAGTGTTACGGGCAGAGATACGCAGTATTTT. Translation gives CASSLSVTGRDTQYF.

The CDR3 reads CAWIPGQTNTEAFF. CDR3 bases: TGTGCCTGGATTCCGGGACAGACGAACACTGAAGCTTTCTTT. The V gene is TRBV30, the J gene TRBJ1-1, with TRBD1 identical over 7 bases. The germline V gene has CDR1 GTSNPN and CDR2 SVGIG (reference sequence). The CDR3 covers 14 residues. Germline trimming cut 4 bases from V and 1 base from J; bases unmatched to any gene: 6. Variable domain in full (rest from reference TRBV30 and TRBJ1-1): SQTIHQWPATLVQPVGSPLSLECTVEGTSNPNLYWYRQAAGRGLQLLFYSVGIGQISSEVPQNLSASRPQDRQFILSSKKLLLSDSGFYLCAWIPGQTNTEAFFGQGTRLTVV.

V is TRBV7-2 and J is TRBJ2-3; possibly TRBD1 for D (6 bases). Germline V CDR1 and CDR2: SGHTA, FQGNSA. Trimming pared 5 bases from V and 2 bases from J, leaving 17 bases between. CDR3 length: 16 amino acids. CDR3 nucleotide sequence: TGTGCCAGCAGCCCACCCGGGACACGAAACACAGATACGCAGTATTTT. It is translated as CASSPPGTRNTDTQYF.

To note about this clone: Other DNA sequences from this sample encode an identical CDR3 as well. The gene calls are TRBV4-1 and TRBJ2-3, with D possibly called TRBD1 or TRBD2 (5 bases each). This CDR3 contains 14 residues. CDR1 is MGHRA and CDR2 is YSYEKL in the germline V gene. V lost 4 bases and J 4 bases, leaving 12 bases between the germline ends. DNA for the CDR3: TGCGCCAGCAGCCCGGGGACCGGGGCAGATACGCAGTATTTT. Translating gives CASSPGTGADTQYF.